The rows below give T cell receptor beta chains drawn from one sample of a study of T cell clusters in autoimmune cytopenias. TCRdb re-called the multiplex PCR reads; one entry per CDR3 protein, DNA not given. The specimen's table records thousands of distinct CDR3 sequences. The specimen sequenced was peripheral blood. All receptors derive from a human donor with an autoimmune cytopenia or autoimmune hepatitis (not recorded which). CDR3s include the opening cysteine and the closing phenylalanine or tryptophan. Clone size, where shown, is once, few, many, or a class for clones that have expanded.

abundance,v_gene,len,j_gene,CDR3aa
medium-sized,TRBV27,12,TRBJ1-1,CASSTGGTEAFF
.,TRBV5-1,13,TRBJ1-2,CASSLQDSYGYTF
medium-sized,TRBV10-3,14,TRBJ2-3,CAISATSLEDTQYF
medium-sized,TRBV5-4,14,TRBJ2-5,CATSPDRVFGTQYF
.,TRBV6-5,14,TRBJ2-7,CASSQPTATYEQYF
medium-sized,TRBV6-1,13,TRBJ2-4,CASNWRIQNIQYF
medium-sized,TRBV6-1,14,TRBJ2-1,CASSERGRGNEQFF
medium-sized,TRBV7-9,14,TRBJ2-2,CASSLVSNTGELFF
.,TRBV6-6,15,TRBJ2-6,CASSPGTDGANVLTF
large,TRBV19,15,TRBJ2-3,CASTGGTGDTDTQYF
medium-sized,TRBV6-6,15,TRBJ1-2,CASSATGGFSYGYTF
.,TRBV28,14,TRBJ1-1,CASRLQGTNTEAFF
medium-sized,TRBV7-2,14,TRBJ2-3,CASSLAGGTDTQYF
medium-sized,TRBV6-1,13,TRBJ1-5,CASGTARAQPQHF
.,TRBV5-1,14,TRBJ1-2,CASTRDGPYYGYTF
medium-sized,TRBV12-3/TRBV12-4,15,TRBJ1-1,CASSPRGRVGTEAFF
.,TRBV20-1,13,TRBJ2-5,CSAMGGSWETQYF
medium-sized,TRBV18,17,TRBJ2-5,CASSPQTSGAGQETQYF
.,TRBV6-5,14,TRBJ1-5,CASKRQYGNQPQHF
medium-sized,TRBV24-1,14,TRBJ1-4,CATSEPGLNEKLFF
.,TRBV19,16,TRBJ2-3,CASSRGLAGNTDTQYF
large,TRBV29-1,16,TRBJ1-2,CSVQSGGQGTVRGYTF
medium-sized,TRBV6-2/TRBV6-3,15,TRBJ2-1,CASALGTSFYNEQFF
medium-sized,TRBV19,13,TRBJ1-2,CASSITGSYGYTF
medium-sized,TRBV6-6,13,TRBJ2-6,CASSYGPPDVLTF
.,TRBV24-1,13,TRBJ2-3,CATSAVSTDTQYF
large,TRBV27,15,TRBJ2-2,CASSFGLAYTGELFF
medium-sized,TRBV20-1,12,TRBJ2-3,CSALTRTDTQYF
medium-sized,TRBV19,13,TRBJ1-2,CASTPGRGVFYTF
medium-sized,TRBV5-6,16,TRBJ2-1,CASSRPAGGPVHEQFF
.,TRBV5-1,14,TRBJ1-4,CASSLGQGNEKLFF
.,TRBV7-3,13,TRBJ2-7,CASSPSGSYEQYF
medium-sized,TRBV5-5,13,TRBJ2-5,CASSPPGTETQYF
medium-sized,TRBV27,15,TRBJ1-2,CASSYGGGFNYGYTF
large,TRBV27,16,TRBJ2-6,CASTSSGSAGANVLTF
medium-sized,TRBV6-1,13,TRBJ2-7,CASSENTAYEQYF
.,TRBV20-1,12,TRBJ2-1,CSASWGRDEQFF
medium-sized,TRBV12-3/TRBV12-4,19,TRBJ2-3,CASSSQPPGLVLLTDTQYF
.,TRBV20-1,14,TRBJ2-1,CSADLFGGHNEQFF